Following are 6 T cell receptor beta chains from one sample sequenced in a study of blood T cell repertoires in COVID-19. TCRdb's copy holds only in-frame clones and misses some; the assay was immunoSEQ multiplex PCR. The table shows about 50,000 clones, with more than 75% occurring only once. The sample consisted of PBMCs or T cells enriched from blood (not recorded which). The receptors originated from a woman aged 45-65 years with acute COVID-19.

The chain links TRBV5-6 to TRBJ1-4; 9 bases are a match to TRBD1. This CDR3 spans 15 amino acids. Germline V CDR1 and CDR2: SGHDT, YYEEEE. V shed 4 bases, J shed 8 bases, and the junction held 9 bases outside the gene matches. The chain's CDR3 is CASSDRRTGDEKLFF. CDR3 DNA sequence: TGTGCCAGCAGCGACCGTAGGACAGGGGACGAAAAACTGTTTTTT.

CDR3 sequence reads: CASSQAGTGGTEAFF. The CDR3 nucleotides read TGCGCCAGCAGCCAGGCCGGGACAGGGGGAACTGAAGCTTTCTTT. The chain employs TRBV4-1 and TRBJ1-1; 11 bases line up with TRBD1. Germline V gene lookup returns CDR1 MGHRA and CDR2 YSYEKL. The CDR3 contains 15 residues. With V trimmed by 3 bases and J by 5 bases, 5 bases remained unmatched.

The V and J genes are TRBV6-5 and TRBJ1-5, with D unresolved. The CDR3 is 15 amino acids. V gave up 2 bases and J gave up 5 bases, with 13 bases separating them. Looked up from germline, CDR1 is MNHEY and CDR2 is SVGAGI. The CDR3 region is CASSYPGEKDQPQHF. In DNA, the CDR3 is TGTGCCAGCAGTTACCCGGGAGAGAAGGATCAGCCCCAGCATTTT.

This chain connects TRBV2 to TRBJ2-3; D is unclear. The CDR3 is made up of 12 amino acids. The V end was cut by 4 bases, the J end by 3 bases, with 5 bases between. Germline CDR1 and CDR2: SNHLY and FYNNEI. CDR3: CASSALTDTQYF. CDR3 nucleotides: TGTGCCAGCAGTGCCTTGACAGATACGCAGTATTTT.

The chain uses TRBV11-2 and TRBJ2-1, with 8 positions matching TRBD2. Germline-derived CDR1 and CDR2 are SGHAT and FQNNGV. Unmatched junction bases numbered 8, after V lost 5 bases and J lost 8 bases. The CDR3 contains 14 residues. The CDR3 here is CASSRQRGIDEQFF. CDR3 DNA: TGTGCCAGCAGCCGTCAGCGGGGGATCGATGAGCAGTTCTTC.

The rearrangement uses TRBV12-3 or TRBV12-4 and TRBJ1-2; D uncertain. Trimming removed 3 bases from V and 5 bases from J, with 7 bases in between. The CDR3 has 12 residues. CDR3 nucleotide sequence: TGTGCCAGCAGTTTTGCCCGGTATGGCTACACCTTC. The encoded protein is CASSFARYGYTF.